Listed here is a single T cell receptor (beta chain). The antigen is unknown. A read error is possible here, since a much larger clone lies one base away. Three rounds of nested PCR, following a modified ARM-PCR protocol, produced the TCRbeta library. TCRdb analysed the multiplex PCR reads with MiXCR anew, one entry per CDR3 protein. Of 65,000 to 75,000 distinct CDR3 sequences listed, 55% to 85% are singletons. This entry belongs to a study of tumor and adjacent non-tumor tissue in lung cancer. Study as a whole: Stage I to III disease affected over nine men and roughly 5 women aged roughly 30 to 80. Samples averaged around 4.2 million productive TCRbeta reads each. General study results and limits: In normal lung, the top 100 clones were significantly more dominant than in tumor. Tumor tissue had significantly higher TCR diversity than normal lung.

No cell sorting was done before RNA was extracted from the tissue. V was clipped by 2 bases and J by 6 bases, with 5 bases between them. The CDR3 is 11 residues long. The germline V gene encodes CDR1 SGHRS and CDR2 YFSETQ. This chain joins TRBV5-1 and TRBJ1-1; D is ambiguous. This TCR derives from a man between 60 and 70 years old with non-small cell lung cancer. The sequenced sample consisted of lung tumor tissue. The CDR3 bases are TGCGCCAGCAGCTTAGGTGCTGAAGCTTTCTTT. It yields the protein CASSLGAEAFF.